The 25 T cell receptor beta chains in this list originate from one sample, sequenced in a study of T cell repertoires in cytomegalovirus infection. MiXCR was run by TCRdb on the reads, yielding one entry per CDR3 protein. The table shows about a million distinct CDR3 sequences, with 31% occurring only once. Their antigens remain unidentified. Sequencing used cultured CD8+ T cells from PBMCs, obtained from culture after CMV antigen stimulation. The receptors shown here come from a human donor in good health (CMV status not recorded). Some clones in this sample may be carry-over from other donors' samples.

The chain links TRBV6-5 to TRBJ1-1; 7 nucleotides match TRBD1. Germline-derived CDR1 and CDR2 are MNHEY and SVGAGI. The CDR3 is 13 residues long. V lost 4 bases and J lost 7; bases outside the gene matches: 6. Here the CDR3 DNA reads TGTGCCAGCAGTTCGCTGGGACAGAGTGAAGCTTTCTTT. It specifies CASSSLGQSEAFF.

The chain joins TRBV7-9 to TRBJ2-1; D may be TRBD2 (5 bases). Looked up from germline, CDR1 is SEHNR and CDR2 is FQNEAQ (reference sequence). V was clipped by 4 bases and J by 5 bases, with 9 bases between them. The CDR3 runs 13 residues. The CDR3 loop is CASSWIGNNEQFF. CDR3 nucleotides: TGTGCCAGCAGCTGGATCGGGAACAATGAGCAGTTCTTC.

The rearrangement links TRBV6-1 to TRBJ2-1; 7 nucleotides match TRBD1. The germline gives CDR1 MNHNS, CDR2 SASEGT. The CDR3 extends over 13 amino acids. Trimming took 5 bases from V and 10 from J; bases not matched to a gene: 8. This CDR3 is CASSYNRGNEQFF. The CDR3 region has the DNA TGTGCCAGCAGTTATAACAGGGGAAACGAGCAGTTCTTC.

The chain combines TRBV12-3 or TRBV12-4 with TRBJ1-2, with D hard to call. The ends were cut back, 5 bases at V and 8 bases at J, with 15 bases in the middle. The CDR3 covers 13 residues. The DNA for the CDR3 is TGTGCCAGCAGTCACGGACGGCTCGAGGGCTACACCTTC. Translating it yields CASSHGRLEGYTF.

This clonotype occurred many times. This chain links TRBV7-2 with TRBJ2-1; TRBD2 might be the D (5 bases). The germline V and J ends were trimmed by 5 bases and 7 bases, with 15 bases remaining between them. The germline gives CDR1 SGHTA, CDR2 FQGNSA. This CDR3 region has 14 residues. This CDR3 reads CASSTSERVNEQFF. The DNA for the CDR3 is TGTGCCAGCAGCACCTCGGAGAGGGTGAATGAGCAGTTCTTC.

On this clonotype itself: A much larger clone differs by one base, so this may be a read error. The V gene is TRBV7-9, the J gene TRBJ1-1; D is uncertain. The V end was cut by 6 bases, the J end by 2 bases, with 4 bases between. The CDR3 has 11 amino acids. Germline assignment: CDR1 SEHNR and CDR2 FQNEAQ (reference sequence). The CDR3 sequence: CASRFNTEAFF. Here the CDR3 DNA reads TGTGCCAGCAGATTTAACACTGAAGCTTTCTTT.

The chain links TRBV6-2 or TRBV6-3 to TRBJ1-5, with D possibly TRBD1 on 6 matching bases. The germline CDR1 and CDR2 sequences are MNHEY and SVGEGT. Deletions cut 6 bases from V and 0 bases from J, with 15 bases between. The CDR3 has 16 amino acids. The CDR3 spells CASRSTSGVSNQPQHF. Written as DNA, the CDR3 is TGTGCCAGCAGATCTACCTCAGGGGTTAGCAATCAGCCCCAGCATTTT.

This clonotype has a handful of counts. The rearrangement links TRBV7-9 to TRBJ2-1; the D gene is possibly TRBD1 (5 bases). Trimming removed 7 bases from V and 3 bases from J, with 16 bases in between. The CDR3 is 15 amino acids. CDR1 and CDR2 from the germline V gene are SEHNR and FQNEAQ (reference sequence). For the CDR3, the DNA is TGTGCCAGCACCCCGCTCGGGCAGGGCTACAATGAGCAGTTCTTC. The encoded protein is CASTPLGQGYNEQFF.

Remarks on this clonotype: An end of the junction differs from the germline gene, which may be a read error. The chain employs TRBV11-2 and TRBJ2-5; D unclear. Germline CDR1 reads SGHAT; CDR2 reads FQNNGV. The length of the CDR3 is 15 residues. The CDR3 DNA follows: TGTGTCAGCAGCTTATTTGGACGCCTACAAGAGACCCAGTACTTC. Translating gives CVSSLFGRLQETQYF.

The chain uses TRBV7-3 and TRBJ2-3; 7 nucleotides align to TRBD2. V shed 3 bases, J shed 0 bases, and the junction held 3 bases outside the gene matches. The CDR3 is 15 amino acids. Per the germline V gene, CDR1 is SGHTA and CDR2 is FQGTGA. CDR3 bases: TGTGCCAGCAGCTTTAGCGGGTCTAGCACAGATACGCAGTATTTT. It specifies CASSFSGSSTDTQYF.

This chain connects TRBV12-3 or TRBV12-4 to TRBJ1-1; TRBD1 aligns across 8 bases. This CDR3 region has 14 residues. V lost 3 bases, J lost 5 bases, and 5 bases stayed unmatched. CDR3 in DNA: TGTGCCAGCAGTTTGGACAGGGTCAGGACTGAAGCTTTCTTT. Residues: CASSLDRVRTEAFF.

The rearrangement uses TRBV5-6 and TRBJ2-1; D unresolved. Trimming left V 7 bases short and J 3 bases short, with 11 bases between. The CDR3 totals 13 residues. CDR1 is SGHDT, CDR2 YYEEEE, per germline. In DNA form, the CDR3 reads TGTGCCAGCTGTGGGGAAGTCTACAATGAGCAGTTCTTC. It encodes CASCGEVYNEQFF.

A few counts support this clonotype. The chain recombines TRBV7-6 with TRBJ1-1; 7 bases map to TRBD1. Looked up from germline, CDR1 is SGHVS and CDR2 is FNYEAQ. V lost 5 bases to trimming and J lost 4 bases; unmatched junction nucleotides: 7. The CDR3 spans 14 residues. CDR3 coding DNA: TGTGCCAGCAGCCCAAGACAGGGTACCACTGAAGCTTTCTTT. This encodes CASSPRQGTTEAFF.

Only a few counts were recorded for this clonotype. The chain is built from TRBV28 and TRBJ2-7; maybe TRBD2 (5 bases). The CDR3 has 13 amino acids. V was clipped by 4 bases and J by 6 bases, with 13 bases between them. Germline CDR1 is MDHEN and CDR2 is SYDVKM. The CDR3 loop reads CASSSSGVGEQYV. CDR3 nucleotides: TGTGCCAGCAGTTCATCCGGGGTAGGCGAGCAGTACGTC.

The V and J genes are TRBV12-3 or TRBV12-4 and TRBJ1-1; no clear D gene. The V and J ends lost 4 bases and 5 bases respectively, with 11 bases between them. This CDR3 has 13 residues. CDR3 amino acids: CASSWIGETEAFF. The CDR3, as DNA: TGTGCCAGCAGTTGGATTGGGGAGACTGAAGCTTTCTTT.

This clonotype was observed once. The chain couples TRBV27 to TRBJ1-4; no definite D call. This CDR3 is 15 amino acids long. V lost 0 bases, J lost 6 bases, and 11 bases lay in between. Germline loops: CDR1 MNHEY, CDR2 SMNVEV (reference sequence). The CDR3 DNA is TGTGCCAGCAGTTTATCGTGGGCAGGTTATGAAAAACTGTTTTTT. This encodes CASSLSWAGYEKLFF. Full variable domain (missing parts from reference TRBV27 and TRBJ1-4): EAQVTQNPRYLITVTGKKLTVTCSQNMNHEYMSWYRQDPGLGLRQIYYSMNVEVTDKGDVPEGYKVSRKEKRNFPLILESPSPNQTSLYFCASSLSWAGYEKLFFGSGTQLSVL.

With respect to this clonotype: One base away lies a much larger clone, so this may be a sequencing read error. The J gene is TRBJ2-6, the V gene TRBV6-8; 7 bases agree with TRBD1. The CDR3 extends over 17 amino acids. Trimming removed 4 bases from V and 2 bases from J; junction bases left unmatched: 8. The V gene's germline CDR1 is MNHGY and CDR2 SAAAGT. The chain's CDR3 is CASSWDSSPTGANVLTF. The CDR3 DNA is TGTGCCAGCAGTTGGGACAGCTCCCCGACTGGGGCCAACGTCCTGACTTTC.

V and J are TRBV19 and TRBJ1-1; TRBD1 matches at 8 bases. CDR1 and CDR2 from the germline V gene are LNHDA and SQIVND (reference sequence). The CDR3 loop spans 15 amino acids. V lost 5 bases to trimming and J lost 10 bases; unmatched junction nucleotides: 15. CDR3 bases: TGTGCCAGTAGTCCTACCGGGACAGGCTACCAGGGAGCTTTCTTT. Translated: CASSPTGTGYQGAFF.

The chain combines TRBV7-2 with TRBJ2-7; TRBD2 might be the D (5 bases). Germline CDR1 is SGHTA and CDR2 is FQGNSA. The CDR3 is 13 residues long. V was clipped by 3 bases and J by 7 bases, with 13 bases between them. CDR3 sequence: CASSFSLAFEQYV. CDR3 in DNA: TGTGCCAGCAGCTTTTCCTTAGCGTTTGAGCAGTACGTC.

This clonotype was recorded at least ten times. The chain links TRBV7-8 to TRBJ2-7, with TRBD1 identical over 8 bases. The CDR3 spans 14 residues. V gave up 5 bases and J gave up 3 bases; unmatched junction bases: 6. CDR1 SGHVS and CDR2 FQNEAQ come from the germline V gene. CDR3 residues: CASSAGGQLYEQYV. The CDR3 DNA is TGTGCCAGCAGCGCAGGGGGCCAACTCTACGAGCAGTACGTC.

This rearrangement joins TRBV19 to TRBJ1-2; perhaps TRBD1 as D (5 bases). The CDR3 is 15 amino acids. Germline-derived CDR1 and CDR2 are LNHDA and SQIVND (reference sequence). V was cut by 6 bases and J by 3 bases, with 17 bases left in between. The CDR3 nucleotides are TGTGCCAGTAGCCCTGGGGGGGACTTGCACTATGGCTACACCTTC. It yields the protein CASSPGGDLHYGYTF.

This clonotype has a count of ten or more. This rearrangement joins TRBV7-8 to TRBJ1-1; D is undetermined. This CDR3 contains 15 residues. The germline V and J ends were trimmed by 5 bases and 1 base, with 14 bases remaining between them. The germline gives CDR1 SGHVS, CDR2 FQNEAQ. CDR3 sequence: CASSPPGVQNTEAFF. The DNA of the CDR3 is TGTGCCAGCAGCCCCCCCGGTGTCCAGAACACTGAAGCTTTCTTT.

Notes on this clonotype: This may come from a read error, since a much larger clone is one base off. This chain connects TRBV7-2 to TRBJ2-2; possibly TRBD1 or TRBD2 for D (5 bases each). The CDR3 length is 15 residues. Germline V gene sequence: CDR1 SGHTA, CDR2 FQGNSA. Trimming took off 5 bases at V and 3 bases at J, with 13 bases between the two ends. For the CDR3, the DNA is TGTGCCAGCAGCCCTTACGGGGCCGACACCGGGGAGCTGTTTTTT. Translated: CASSPYGADTGELFF. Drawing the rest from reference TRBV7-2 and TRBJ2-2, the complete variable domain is GAGVSQSPSNKVTEKGKDVELRCDPISGHTALYWYRQSLGQGLEFLIYFQGNSAPDKSGLPSDRFSAERTGGSVSTLTIQRTQQEDSAVYLCASSPYGADTGELFFGEGSRLTVL.

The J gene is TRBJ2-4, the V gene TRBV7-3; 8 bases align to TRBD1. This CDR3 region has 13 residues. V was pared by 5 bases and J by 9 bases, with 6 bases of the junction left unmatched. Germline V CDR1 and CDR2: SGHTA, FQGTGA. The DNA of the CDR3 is TGTGCCAGCAGCCACGGACAGGGAACCATTCAGTACTTC. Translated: CASSHGQGTIQYF.

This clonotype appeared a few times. The CDR3 DNA follows: TGTGCCATCACCCCGGGACAGGGGAAATGGCCGCTGTTTTTT. Translation gives CAITPGQGKWPLFF. The V and J genes are TRBV10-3 and TRBJ2-2; TRBD1 matches 10 bases. V was pared by 7 bases and J by 13 bases, with 12 bases of the junction left unmatched. Germline lookup yields CDR1 ENHRY and CDR2 SYGVKD. This CDR3 is built from 14 residues.